A single sample is the source of the 8 T cell receptor beta chains below, sequenced in a study of T cells in Graves' hyperthyroidism and ophthalmopathy (dated 2019 in TCRdb). Preparation of the library involved multiplex PCR. Sequencing took place on an Illumina HiSeq 2000. The TCR beta CDR3 regions were amplified from RNA transcripts. The TCR CDR3 was subjected to a first round of RT-PCR using the HTBI primer set and the Qiagen OneStep RT-PCR kit. Clones were called with MiXCR by TCRdb after fastp trimmed the public reads at Q25, and only in-frame beta chains were retained. For every CDR3 protein sequence, its rows merge into one entry that carries the most common genes and DNA. This sample lists roughly 420,000 distinct CDR3 sequences; around 13% were detected once. Less than 6.5% of the sample comes from the top ten. The sequenced material came from blood. These receptors were collected from a young woman with Graves' hyperthyroidism.

Remarks on this clonotype: This may come from a read error, since a much larger clone is one base off. The chain has TRBV20-1 and TRBJ1-1, with D unclear. The CDR3 has 14 residues. Trimming cost V 5 bases and J 0 bases, with 13 bases left between them. Germline V gene lookup returns CDR1 DFQATT and CDR2 SNEGSKA (reference sequence). The CDR3: CSAPRDGVNTEAFF. DNA for the CDR3: TGCAGTGCTCCTAGAGACGGCGTGAACACTGAAGCTTTCTTT.

At least ten counts were recorded for this clonotype. J is TRBJ1-6 and V is TRBV3-1; TRBD1 matches at 11 bases. CDR1 is LGHDT, CDR2 YNNKEL, per germline (reference sequence). The CDR3 covers 14 residues. The J segment lost 6 bases and the V segment lost 5 bases, leaving 0 bases of the junction unmatched. The CDR3 bases are TGTGCCAGCAGCGGGACAGGGGGTAATTCACCCCTCCACTTT. This encodes CASSGTGGNSPLHF.

This clonotype has a count of ten or more. The J gene is TRBJ2-7, the V gene TRBV7-2, with 11 bases fitting TRBD1. CDR1 SGHTA and CDR2 FQGNSA come from the germline V gene. V trimming: 4 bases; J trimming: 7 bases; junction bases outside the gene matches: 12. This CDR3 is built from 16 residues. The CDR3: CASSSRAGQGAGEQYF. For the CDR3, the DNA is TGTGCCAGCAGCTCGCGGGCCGGACAGGGGGCAGGGGAGCAGTACTTC. The full variable domain, rest sourced from reference TRBV7-2 and TRBJ2-7, is GAGVSQSPSNKVTEKGKDVELRCDPISGHTALYWYRQSLGQGLEFLIYFQGNSAPDKSGLPSDRFSAERTGGSVSTLTIQRTQQEDSAVYLCASSSRAGQGAGEQYFGPGTRLTVT.

This clonotype was found many times. CDR3 bases: TGTGCCAGCAGACCCTTTGACCAGACCTCCTACGAGCAGTACTTC. Translated: CASRPFDQTSYEQYF. The V gene is TRBV28, the J gene TRBJ2-7; D is unclear. Trimming left V 6 bases short and J 0 bases short, with 15 bases between. CDR1 is MDHEN and CDR2 is SYDVKM in the germline V gene. The CDR3 covers 15 residues.

This clonotype was seen a few times. The rearrangement uses TRBV25-1 and TRBJ1-5; 9 nucleotides align to TRBD1. Trimming removed 5 bases from V and 2 bases from J; junction bases left unmatched: 4. CDR1 and CDR2 (germline): MGHDK, SYGVNS. CDR3 length: 15 amino acids. CDR3: CASSTGGAGNQPQHF. The CDR3 DNA follows: TGTGCCAGCAGTACAGGGGGCGCGGGCAATCAGCCCCAGCATTTT. Variable domain in full (rest from reference TRBV25-1 and TRBJ1-5): EADIYQTPRYLVIGTGKKITLECSQTMGHDKMYWYQQDPGMELHLIHYSYGVNSTEKGDLSSESTVSRIRTEHFPLTLESARPSHTSQYLCASSTGGAGNQPQHFGDGTRLSIL.

This clonotype was found a few times. This chain connects TRBV9 to TRBJ1-2; 7 nucleotides match TRBD1. The V gene's germline CDR1 is SGDLS and CDR2 YYNGEE. The CDR3 is 14 amino acids. After removal of 6 bases from V and 4 bases from J, the junction contained 9 bases not matched to a gene. The CDR3 nucleotides are TGTGCCAGCACCGGACAGGTTGGAAGCTATGGCTACACCTTC. This gives the protein CASTGQVGSYGYTF.

This clonotype occurred many times. The rearrangement joins TRBV12-3 or TRBV12-4 to TRBJ1-5; D is unclear. The CDR3 covers 13 residues. Between the trimmed V and J ends, which lost 5 bases and 7 bases, there was a span of 12 bases. The CDR3 nucleotides are TGTGCCAGCAGTAAAACGGGTGGCCAGCCCCAGCATTTT. It is translated as CASSKTGGQPQHF.

At least ten counts were recorded for this clonotype. This sequence joins TRBV7-9 and TRBJ1-2; TRBD1 aligns across 12 bases. The CDR3 totals 15 residues. Trimming took 3 bases from V and 7 from J; bases not matched to a gene: 6. Germline V CDR1 and CDR2: SEHNR, FQNEAQ (reference sequence). CDR3 nucleotide sequence: TGTGCCAGCAGCTTTCCGGGACAGGGGGCCTCTGGCTACACCTTC. Translating it yields CASSFPGQGASGYTF.